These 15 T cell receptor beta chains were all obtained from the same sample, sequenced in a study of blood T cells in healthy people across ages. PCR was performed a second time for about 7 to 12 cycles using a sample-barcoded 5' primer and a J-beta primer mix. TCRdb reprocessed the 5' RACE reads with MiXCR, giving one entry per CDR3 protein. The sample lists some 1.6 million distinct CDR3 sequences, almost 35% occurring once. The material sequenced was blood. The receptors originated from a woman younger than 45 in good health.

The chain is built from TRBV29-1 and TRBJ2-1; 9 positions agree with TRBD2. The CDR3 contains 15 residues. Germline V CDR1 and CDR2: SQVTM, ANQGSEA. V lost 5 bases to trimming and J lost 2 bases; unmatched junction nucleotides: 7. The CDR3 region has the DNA TGCAGCGTTATGACTTTAGCGGGGGCCTACAATGAGCAGTTCTTC. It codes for CSVMTLAGAYNEQFF.

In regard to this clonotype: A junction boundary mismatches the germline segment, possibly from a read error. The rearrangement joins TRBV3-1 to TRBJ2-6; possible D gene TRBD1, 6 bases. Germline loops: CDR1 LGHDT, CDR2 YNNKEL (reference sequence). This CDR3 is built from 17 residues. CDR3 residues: CASRPPTGYSGANVRTF. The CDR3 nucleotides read TGTGCCAGCAGGCCCCCGACAGGTTACTCTGGGGCCAACGTCCGGACTTTC. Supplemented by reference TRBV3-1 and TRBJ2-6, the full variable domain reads DTAVSQTPKYLVTQMGNDKSIKCEQNLGHDTMYWYKQDSKKFLKIMFSYNNKELIINETVPNRFSPKSPDKAHLNLHINSLELGDSAVYFCASRPPTGYSGANVRTFGAGSRLTVL.

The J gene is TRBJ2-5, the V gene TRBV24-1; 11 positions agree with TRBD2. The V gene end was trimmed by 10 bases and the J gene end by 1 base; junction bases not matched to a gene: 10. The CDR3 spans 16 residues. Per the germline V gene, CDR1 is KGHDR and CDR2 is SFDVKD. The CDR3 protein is CATSGTSGVGQETQYF. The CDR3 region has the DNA TGTGCCACATCCGGGACTAGCGGAGTGGGCCAAGAGACCCAGTACTTC.

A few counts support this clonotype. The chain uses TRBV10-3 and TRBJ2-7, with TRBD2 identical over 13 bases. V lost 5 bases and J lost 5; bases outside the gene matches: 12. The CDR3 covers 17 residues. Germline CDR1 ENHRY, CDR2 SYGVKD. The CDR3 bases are TGTGCCATCAGTCCCGTTTTAACTAGCGGGAGGGCCGACGAGCAGTACTTC. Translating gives CAISPVLTSGRADEQYF.

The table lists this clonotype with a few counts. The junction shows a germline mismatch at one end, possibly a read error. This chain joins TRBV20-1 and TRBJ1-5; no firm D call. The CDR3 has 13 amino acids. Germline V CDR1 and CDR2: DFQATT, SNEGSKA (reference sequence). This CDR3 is CSAGESPYQPQHF. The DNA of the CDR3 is TGCAGTGCTGGGGAATCCCCTTATCAACCCCAGCATTTT.

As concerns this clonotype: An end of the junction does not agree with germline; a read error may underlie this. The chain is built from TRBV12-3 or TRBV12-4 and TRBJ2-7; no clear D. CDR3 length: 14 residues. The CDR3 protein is CAGSLRSFPYEQYF. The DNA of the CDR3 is TGTGCCGGCAGTTTAAGGTCCTTCCCCTACGAGCAGTACTTC.

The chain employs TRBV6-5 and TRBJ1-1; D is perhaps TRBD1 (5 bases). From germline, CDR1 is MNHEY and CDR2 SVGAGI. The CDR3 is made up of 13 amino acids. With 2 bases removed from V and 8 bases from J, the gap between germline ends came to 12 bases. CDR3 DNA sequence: TGTGCCAGCAGTTACCCGGGCGGGGGAGAAGCTTTCTTT. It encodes CASSYPGGGEAFF.

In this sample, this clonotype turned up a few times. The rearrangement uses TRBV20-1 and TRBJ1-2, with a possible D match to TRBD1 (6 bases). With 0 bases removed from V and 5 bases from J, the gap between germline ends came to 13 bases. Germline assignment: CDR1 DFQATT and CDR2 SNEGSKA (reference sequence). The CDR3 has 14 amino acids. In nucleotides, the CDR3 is TGCAGTGCTAGAGAGCCCGGGCAGGGGTATGGCTACACCTTC. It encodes CSAREPGQGYGYTF.

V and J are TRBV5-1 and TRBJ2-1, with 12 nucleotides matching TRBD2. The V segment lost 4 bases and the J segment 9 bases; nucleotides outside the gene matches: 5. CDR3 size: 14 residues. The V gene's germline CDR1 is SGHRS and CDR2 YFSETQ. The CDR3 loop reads CASSNPTSGSEQFF. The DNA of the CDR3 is TGCGCCAGCAGCAACCCGACTAGCGGGAGTGAGCAGTTCTTC. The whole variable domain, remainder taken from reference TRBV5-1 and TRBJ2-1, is KAGVTQTPRYLIKTRGQQVTLSCSPISGHRSVSWYQQTPGQGLQFLFEYFSETQRNKGNFPGRFSGRQFSNSRSEMNVSTLELGDSALYLCASSNPTSGSEQFFGPGTRLTVL.

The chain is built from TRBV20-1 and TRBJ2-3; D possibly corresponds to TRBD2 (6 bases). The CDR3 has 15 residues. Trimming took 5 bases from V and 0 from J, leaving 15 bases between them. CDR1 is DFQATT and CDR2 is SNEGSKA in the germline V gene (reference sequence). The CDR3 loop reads CSAGEVWASTDTQYF. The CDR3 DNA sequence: TGCAGTGCTGGGGAGGTCTGGGCTAGCACAGATACGCAGTATTTT.

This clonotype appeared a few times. The CDR3 loop is CASSQDEALGTDTQYF. In DNA form, the CDR3 reads TGCGCCAGCAGCCAAGATGAGGCCCTAGGAACAGATACGCAGTATTTT. The chain is built from TRBV4-1 and TRBJ2-3; D unclear. The V end was cut by 0 bases, the J end by 3 bases, with 13 bases between. CDR3 length equals 16 residues. Per the germline V gene, CDR1 is MGHRA and CDR2 is YSYEKL.

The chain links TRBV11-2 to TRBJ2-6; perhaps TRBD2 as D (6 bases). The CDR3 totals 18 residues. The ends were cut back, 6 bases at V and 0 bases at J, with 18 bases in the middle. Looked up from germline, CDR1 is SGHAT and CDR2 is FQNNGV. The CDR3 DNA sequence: TGTGCCAGCAGACAGATACCCTCGGAGGGCTCTGGGGCCAACGTCCTGACTTTC. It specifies CASRQIPSEGSGANVLTF.

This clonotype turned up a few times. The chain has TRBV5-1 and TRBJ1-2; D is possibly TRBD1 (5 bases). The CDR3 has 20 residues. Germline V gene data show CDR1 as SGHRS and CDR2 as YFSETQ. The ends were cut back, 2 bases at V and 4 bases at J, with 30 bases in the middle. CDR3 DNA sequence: TGCGCCAGCAGCTTTGGGTTACCGAGGACTGGGGACCCTGGGAGCTATGGCTACACCTTC. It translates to CASSFGLPRTGDPGSYGYTF.

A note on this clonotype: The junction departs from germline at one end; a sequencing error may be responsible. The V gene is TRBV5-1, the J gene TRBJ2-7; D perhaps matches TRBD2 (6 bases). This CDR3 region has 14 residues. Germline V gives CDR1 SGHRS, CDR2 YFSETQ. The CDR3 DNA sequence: TGTGCCAGCAGTTCCAGCGGGCTAACCTACGAGCAGTACTTC. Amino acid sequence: CASSSSGLTYEQYF. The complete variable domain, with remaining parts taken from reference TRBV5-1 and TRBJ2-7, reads KAGVTQTPRYLIKTRGQQVTLSCSPISGHRSVSWYQQTPGQGLQFLFEYFSETQRNKGNFPGRFSGRQFSNSRSEMNVSTLELGDSALYLCASSSSGLTYEQYFGPGTRLTVT.

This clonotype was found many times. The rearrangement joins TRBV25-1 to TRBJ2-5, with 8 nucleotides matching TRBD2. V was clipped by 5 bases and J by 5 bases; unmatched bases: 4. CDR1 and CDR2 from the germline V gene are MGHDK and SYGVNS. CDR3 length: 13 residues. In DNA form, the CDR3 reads TGTGCCAGCAGTAAACCGGGGGGGGAGACCCAGTACTTC. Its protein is CASSKPGGETQYF.